This T cell receptor (beta chain) was captured in a study of shared clonotypes between healthy human individuals. Study overall: The study drew on two women and a few men aged 18 to 49 as donors. CD4 naive and CD4 memory each took three plates per donor, while CD8 naive took two and CD8 memory one.

The CDR3 covers 14 residues. Germline CDR1 is LNHNV and CDR2 is YYDKDF (reference sequence). Trimming cost V 3 bases and J 6 bases; bases outside gene matches: 7. CD4+ cell separation produced CD45RA+ naive and CD45RA-negative memory subsets. Profiled with immunoSEQ multiplex PCR; TCRdb holds only in-frame clones, not every one. The data show under 600,000 clones, roughly 97% seen once. Input material: naive CD4+ T cells sorted from blood. The subset: CD45RA+ positively selected. The clonotype was recovered from a woman aged 25 to 39 in good health. The chain joins TRBV15 to TRBJ2-5, with 7 positions matching TRBD2. As DNA, the CDR3 is TGTGCCACCAGCAGGGGCGGGAGTATGAAGACCCAGTACTTC. This sequence encodes CATSRGGSMKTQYF.